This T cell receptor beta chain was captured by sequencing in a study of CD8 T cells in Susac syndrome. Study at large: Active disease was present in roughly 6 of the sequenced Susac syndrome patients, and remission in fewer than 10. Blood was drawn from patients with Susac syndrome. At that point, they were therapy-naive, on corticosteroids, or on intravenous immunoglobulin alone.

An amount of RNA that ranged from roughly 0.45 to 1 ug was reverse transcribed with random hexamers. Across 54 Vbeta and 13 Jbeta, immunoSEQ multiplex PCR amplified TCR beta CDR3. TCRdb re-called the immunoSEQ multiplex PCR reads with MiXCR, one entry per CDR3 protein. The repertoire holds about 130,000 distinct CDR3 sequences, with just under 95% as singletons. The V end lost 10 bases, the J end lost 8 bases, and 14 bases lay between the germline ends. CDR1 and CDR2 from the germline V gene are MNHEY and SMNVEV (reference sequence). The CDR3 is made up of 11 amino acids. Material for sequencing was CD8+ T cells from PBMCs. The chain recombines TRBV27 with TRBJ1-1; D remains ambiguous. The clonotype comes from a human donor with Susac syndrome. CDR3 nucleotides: TGTGCCACCATGACGGCGGCCGAAGCTTTCTTT. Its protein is CATMTAAEAFF.